The T cell receptor beta chain described here comes from a study of Ad26.COV2.S vaccination and SARS-CoV-2 variants. This clone was seen a single time. Germline V gene lookup returns CDR1 ENHRY and CDR2 SYGVKD. After removal of 3 bases from V and 5 bases from J, the junction contained 3 bases not matched to a gene. The CDR3 runs to 14 residues. Stated treatment: some 20 received Ad26.COV2.S at low or high dose, single or two shots; several received placebo; per-sample allocation not given. Sampling was done on day 63 after the first vaccine or placebo injection. Assay used: immunoSEQ multiplex PCR; TCRdb lists only in-frame clones, some missing. Here the sample spans roughly 300,000 clones, less than 90% being singletons.

Sequencing was performed on peripheral blood, taken in a trial of Ad26.COV2.S vaccine versus placebo. The V gene is TRBV10-3, the J gene TRBJ1-5; TRBD1 agrees at 8 bases. The TCR comes from a person between 18 and 65 years old who received the Ad26.COV2.S COVID-19 vaccine or a placebo. CDR3 sequence (DNA): TGTGCCATCAGTGATGGCAGGGGGCATCAGCCCCAGCATTTT. It specifies CAISDGRGHQPQHF.